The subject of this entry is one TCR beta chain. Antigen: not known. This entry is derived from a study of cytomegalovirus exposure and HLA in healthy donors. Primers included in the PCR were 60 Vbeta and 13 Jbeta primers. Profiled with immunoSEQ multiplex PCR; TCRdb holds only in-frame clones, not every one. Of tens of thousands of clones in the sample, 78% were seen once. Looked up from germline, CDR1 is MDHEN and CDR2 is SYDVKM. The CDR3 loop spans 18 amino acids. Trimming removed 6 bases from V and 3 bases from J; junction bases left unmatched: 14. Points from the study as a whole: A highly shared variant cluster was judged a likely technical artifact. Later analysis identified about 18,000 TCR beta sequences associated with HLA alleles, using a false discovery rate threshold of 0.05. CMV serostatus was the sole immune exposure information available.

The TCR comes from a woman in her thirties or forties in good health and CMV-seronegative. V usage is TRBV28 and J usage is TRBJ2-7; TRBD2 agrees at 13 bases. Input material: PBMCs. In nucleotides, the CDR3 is TGTGCCAGCAGGAGGGAACTAGCGGGAGGGCCCGTGTTCTACGAGCAGTACTTC. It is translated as CASRRELAGGPVFYEQYF.